This T cell receptor beta chain appears in the sequencing data of a study of blood T cell repertoires in COVID-19. Whole-study context: Sites in the United States, Italy and Spain provided acute and convalescent COVID-19 samples. PBMCs, B-cell-depleted T cells, or T cells were the source of the cDNA or gDNA that made up the material.

Methods used by the authors: Scientists estimated how many nucleated cells there were by amplifying reference gene primers. Some clones are missing from TCRdb's copy, which holds only in-frame ones; the method was immunoSEQ multiplex PCR. The V and J calls and clone size come from that table; D and trimming were worked out from the DNA. The table includes under 300,000 clones, about nine tenths detected once. Trimming cost V 3 bases and J 3 bases, with 15 bases left between them. The CDR3 has 15 residues. Germline V gene lookup returns CDR1 SGHTA and CDR2 FQGNSA. The sample was PBMCs or T cells enriched from blood (not recorded which). This chain connects TRBV7-2 to TRBJ2-7; weak D call: TRBD1 (6 bases). The receptor's source is a woman in her forties or fifties who had recovered from COVID-19. This CDR3 reads CASSFDGQLYYEQYF. As DNA, the CDR3 is TGTGCCAGCAGCTTTGACGGACAGCTTTACTACGAGCAGTACTTC.